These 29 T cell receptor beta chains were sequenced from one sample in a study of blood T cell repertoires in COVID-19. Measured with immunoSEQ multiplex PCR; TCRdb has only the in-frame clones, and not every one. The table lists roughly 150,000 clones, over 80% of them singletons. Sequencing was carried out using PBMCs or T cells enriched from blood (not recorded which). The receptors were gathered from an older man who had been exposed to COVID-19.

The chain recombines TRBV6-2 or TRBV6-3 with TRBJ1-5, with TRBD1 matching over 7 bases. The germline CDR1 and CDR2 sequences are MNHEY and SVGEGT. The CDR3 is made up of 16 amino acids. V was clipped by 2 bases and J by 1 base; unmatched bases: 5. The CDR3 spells CASSYPRGASNQPQHF. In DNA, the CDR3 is TGTGCCAGCAGTTACCCCAGGGGGGCGAGCAATCAGCCCCAGCATTTT.

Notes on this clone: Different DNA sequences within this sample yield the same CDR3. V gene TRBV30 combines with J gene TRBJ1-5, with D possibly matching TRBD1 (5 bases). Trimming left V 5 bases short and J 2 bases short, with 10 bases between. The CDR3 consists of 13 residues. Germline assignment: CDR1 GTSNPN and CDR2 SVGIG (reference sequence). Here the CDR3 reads CAWSGGGNQPQHF. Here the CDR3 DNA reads TGTGCCTGGTCCGGAGGGGGCAATCAGCCCCAGCATTTT.

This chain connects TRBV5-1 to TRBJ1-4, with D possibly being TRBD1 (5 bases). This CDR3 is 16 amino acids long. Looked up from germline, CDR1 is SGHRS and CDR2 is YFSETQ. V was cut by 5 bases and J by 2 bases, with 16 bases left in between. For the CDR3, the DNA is TGCGCCAGCAGTCGGGGACTCTCGGACACTAATGAAAAACTGTTTTTT. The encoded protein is CASSRGLSDTNEKLFF.

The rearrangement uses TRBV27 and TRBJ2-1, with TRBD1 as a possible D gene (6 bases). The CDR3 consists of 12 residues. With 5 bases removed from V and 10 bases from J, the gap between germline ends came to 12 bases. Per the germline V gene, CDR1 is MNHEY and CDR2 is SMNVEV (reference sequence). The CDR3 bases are TGTGCCAGCAGTCCGTCAGGGGTCGAGCAGTTCTTC. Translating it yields CASSPSGVEQFF.

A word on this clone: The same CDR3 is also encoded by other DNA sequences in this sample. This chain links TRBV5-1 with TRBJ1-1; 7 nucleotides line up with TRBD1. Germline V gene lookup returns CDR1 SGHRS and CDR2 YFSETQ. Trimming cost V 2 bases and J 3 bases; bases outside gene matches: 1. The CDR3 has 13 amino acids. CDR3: CASSFTGDTEAFF. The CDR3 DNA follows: TGCGCCAGCAGCTTCACAGGGGACACTGAAGCTTTCTTT.

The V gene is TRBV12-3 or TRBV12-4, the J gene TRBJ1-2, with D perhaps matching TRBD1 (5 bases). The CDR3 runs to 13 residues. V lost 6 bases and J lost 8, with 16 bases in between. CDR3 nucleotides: TGTGCCAGCAGCGTCCCCTTACAGGCCGGCTACACCTTC. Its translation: CASSVPLQAGYTF.

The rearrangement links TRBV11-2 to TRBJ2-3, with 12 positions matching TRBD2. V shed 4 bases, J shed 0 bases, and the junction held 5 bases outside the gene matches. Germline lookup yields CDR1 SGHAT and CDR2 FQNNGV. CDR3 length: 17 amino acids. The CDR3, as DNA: TGTGCCAGCAGCTACCGACTAGCGGGGGTTAGCACAGATACGCAGTATTTT. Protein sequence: CASSYRLAGVSTDTQYF.

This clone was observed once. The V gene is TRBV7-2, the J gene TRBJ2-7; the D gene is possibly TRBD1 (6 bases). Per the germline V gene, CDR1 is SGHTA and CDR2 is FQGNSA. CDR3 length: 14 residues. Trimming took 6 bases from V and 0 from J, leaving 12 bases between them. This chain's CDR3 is CASSPQGHSYEQYF. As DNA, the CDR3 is TGTGCCAGCAGTCCACAGGGTCACTCCTACGAGCAGTACTTC.

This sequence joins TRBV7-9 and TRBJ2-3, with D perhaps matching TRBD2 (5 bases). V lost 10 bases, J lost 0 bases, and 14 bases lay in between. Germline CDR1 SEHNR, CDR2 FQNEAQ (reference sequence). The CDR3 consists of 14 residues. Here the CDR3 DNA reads TGTGCCACCCGATCGACTACTAGCACAGATACGCAGTATTTT. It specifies CATRSTTSTDTQYF.

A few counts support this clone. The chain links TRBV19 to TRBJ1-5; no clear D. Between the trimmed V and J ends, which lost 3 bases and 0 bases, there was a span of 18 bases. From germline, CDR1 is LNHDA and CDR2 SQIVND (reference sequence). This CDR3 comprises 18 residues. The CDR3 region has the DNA TGTGCCAGTAGTATCCGGAGAGCGGATTGGGCTAGCAATCAGCCCCAGCATTTT. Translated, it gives CASSIRRADWASNQPQHF. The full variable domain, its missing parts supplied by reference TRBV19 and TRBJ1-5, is DGGITQSPKYLFRKEGQNVTLSCEQNLNHDAMYWYRQDPGQGLRLIYYSQIVNDFQKGDIAEGYSVSREKKESFPLTVTSAQKNPTAFYLCASSIRRADWASNQPQHFGDGTRLSIL.

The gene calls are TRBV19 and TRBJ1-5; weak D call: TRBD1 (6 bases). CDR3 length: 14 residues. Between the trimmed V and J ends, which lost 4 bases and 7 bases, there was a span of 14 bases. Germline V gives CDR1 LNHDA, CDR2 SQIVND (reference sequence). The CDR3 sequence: CASSTTGPGQPQHF. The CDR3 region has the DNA TGTGCCAGTAGTACGACAGGCCCCGGACAGCCCCAGCATTTT.

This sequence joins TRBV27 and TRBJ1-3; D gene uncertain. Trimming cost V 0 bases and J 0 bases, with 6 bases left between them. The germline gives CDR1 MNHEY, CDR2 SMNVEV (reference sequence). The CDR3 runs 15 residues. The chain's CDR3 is CASSLSPSSGNTIYF. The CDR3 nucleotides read TGTGCCAGCAGTTTATCACCGAGCTCTGGAAACACCATATATTTT.

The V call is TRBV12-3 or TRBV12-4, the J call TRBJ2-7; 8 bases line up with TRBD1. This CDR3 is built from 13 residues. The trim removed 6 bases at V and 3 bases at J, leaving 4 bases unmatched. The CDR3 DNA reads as TGTGCCAGCAGCGAAGGACAGGGCTACGAGCAGTACTTC. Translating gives CASSEGQGYEQYF.

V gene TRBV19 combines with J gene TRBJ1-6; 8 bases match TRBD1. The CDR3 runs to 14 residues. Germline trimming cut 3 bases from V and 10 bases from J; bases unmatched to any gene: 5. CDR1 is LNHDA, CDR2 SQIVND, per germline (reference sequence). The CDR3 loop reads CASSIGQGKSPLHF. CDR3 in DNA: TGTGCCAGTAGTATCGGACAGGGAAAGTCACCCCTCCACTTT.

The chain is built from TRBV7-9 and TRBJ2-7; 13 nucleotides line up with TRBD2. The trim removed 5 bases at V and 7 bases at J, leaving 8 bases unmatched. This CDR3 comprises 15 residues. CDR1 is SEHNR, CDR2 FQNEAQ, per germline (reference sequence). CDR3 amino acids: CASSPRLAGGEEQYF. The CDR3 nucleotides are TGTGCCAGCAGCCCCCGACTAGCGGGAGGCGAAGAGCAGTACTTC.

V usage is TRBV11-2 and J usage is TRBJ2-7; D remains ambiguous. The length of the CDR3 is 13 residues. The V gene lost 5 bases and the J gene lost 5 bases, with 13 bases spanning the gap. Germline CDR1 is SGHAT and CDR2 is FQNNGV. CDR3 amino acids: CASSPNLFHEQYF. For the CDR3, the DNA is TGTGCCAGCAGCCCTAATTTATTCCACGAGCAGTACTTC.

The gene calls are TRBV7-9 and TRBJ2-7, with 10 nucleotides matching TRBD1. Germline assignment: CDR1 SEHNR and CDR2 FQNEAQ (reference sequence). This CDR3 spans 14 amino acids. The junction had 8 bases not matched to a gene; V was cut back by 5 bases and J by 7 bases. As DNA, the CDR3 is TGTGCCAGCAGCCCCAGACAGGGGGCTGGGGAGCAGTACTTC. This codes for CASSPRQGAGEQYF.

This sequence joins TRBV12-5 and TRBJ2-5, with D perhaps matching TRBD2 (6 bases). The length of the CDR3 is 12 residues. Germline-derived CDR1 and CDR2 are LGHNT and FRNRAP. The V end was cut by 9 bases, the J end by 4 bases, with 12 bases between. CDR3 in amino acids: CASALGGETQYF. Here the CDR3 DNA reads TGTGCTAGCGCCCTGGGGGGAGAGACCCAGTACTTC.

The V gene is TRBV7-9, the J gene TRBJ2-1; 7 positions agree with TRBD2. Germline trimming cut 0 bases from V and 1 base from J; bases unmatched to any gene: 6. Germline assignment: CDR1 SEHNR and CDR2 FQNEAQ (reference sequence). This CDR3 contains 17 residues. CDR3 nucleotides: TGTGCCAGCAGCTTAGCGCGGGCTAGCGGATCCTACAATGAGCAGTTCTTC. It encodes CASSLARASGSYNEQFF.

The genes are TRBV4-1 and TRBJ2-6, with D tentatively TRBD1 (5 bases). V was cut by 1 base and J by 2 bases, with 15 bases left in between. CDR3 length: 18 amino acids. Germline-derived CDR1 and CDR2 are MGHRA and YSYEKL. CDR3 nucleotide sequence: TGCGCCAGCAGCCAAGTTGATATGGGGCTGACTGGGGCCAACGTCCTGACTTTC. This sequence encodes CASSQVDMGLTGANVLTF.

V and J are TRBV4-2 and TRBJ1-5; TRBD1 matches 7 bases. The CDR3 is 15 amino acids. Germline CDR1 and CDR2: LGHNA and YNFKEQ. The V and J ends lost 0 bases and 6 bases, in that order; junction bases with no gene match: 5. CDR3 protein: CASSQDRGIRQPQHF. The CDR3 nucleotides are TGTGCCAGCAGCCAAGACAGGGGGATACGTCAGCCCCAGCATTTT.

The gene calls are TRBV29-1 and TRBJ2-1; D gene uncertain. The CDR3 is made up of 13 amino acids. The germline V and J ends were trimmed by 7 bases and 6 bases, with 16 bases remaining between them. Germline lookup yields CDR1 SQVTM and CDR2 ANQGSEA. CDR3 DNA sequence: TGCAGCGGGAGCAAACCACCCGGCAATGAGCAGTTCTTC. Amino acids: CSGSKPPGNEQFF.

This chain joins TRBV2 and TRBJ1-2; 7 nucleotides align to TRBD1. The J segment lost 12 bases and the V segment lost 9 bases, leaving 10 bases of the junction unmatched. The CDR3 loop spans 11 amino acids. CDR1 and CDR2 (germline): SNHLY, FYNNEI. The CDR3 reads CASSLGGGNTF. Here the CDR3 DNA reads TGTGCCAGTTCTCTAGGAGGGGGCAACACCTTC.

This chain's CDR3 is CASGGTGQETQYF. The CDR3 coding sequence is TGTGCCAGCGGGGGGACAGGGCAAGAGACCCAGTACTTC. This chain links TRBV2 with TRBJ2-5; 9 bases are shared with TRBD1. Germline V CDR1 and CDR2: SNHLY, FYNNEI. Unmatched junction bases numbered 3, after V lost 8 bases and J lost 2 bases. The CDR3 consists of 13 residues.

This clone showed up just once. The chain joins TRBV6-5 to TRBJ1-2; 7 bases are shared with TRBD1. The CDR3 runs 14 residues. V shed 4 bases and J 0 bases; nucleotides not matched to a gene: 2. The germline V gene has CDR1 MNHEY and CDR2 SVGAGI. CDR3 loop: CASSSRGANYGYTF. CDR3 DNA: TGTGCCAGCAGTTCCAGGGGGGCTAACTATGGCTACACCTTC.

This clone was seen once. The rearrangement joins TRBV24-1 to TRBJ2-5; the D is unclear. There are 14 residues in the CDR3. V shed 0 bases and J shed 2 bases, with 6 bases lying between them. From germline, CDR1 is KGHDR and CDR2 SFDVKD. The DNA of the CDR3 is TGTGCCACCAGTGATTTGGGGCAGCAAGAGACCCAGTACTTC. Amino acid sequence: CATSDLGQQETQYF.

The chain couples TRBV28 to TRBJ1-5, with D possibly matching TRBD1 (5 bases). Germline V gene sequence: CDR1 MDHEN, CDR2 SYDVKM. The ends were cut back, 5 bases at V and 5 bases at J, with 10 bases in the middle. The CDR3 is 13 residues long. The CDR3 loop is CASSKLGHQPQHF. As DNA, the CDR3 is TGTGCCAGCAGTAAACTGGGGCATCAGCCCCAGCATTTT.

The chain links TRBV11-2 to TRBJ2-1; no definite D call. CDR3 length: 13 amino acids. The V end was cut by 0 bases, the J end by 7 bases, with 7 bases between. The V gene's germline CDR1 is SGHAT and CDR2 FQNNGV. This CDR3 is CASSLDPPNEQFF. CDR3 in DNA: TGTGCCAGCAGCTTAGATCCCCCAAATGAGCAGTTCTTC.

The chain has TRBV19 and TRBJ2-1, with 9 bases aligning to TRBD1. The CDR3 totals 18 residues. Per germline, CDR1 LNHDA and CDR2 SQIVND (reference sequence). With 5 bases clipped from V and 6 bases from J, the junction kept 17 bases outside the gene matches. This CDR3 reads CASSPGQGRAQIVNEQFF. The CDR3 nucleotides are TGTGCCAGTAGTCCGGGACAGGGTAGGGCTCAAATTGTCAATGAGCAGTTCTTC.